This T cell receptor beta chain derives from a study of Graves' ophthalmopathy and Graves' hyperthyroidism. Trimming stripped 0 bases from V and 0 bases from J, with 21 bases between. This CDR3 has 21 amino acids. Germline V gene data show CDR1 as SGHVS and CDR2 as FNYEAQ. Using RNA transcripts, the TCR beta CDR3 regions were amplified. Following a first-round RT-PCR that used HTBI primers, a second-round multiplex PCR was carried out. TCRdb re-derived calls from the multiplex PCR reads in MiXCR, one entry per CDR3 protein. The sample consists of 200,000 to 300,000 distinct CDR3 sequences, 45% of them appearing once. PBMCs came from approximately 9.6 ml of fresh peripheral blood. This clonotype was observed a few times.

The chain carries TRBV7-6 and TRBJ2-6; D gene ambiguous. The sequence derives from an adult man with Graves' ophthalmopathy. The source material was peripheral blood. The CDR3 region has the DNA TGTGCCAGCAGCTTAGCCTCTTCGGCGTATGGTATCCGCTCTGGGGCCAACGTCCTGACTTTC. Residues: CASSLASSAYGIRSGANVLTF.